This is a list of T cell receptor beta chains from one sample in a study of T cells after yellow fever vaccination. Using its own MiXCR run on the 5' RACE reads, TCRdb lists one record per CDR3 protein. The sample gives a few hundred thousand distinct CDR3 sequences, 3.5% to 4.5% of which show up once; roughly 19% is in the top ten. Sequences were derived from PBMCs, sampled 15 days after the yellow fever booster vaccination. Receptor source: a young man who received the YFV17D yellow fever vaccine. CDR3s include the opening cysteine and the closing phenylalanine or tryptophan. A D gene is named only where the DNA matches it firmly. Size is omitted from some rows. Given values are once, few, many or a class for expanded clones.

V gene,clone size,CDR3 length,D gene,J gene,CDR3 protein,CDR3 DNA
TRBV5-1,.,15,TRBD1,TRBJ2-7,CASSWGQVDAYEQYF,TGCGCCAGCAGCTGGGGACAGGTGGATGCCTACGAGCAGTACTTC
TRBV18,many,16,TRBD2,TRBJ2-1,CASSPILAGSGNEQFF,TGTGCCAGCTCACCGATCCTAGCGGGGAGTGGCAATGAGCAGTTCTTC
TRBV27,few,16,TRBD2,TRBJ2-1,CASSLWASGGAYEQFF,TGTGCCAGCAGTTTATGGGCTAGCGGGGGGGCCTATGAGCAGTTCTTC
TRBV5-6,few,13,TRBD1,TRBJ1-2,CASSSQGFYGYTF,TGTGCCAGCAGCTCACAGGGGTTCTATGGCTACACCTTC
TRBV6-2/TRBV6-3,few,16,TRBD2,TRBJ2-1,CASSYQTSGGAGEQFF,TGTGCCAGCAGTTACCAGACTAGCGGGGGGGCTGGTGAGCAGTTCTTC
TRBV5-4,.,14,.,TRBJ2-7,CASSLELAPYEQYF,TGTGCCAGCAGCTTGGAACTGGCGCCGTACGAGCAGTACTTC
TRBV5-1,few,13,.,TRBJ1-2,CASSLEADYGYTF,TGCGCCAGCAGCTTGGAGGCAGACTATGGCTACACCTTC
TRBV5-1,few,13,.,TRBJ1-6,CASSFTGNKPLHF,TGCGCCAGCAGCTTTACAGGAAACAAACCCCTCCACTTT
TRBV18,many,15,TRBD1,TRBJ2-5,CASSPSTGVQETQYF,TGCGCCAGCTCACCGTCAACAGGGGTGCAGGAGACCCAGTACTTC
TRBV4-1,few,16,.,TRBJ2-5,CASSLARGRGQETQYF,TGCGCCAGCAGCCTAGCCAGGGGGCGGGGGCAAGAGACCCAGTACTTC
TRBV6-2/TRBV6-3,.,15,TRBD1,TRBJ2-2,CASSGGQGEIGELFF,TGTGCCAGCAGTGGTGGACAGGGGGAAATCGGGGAGCTGTTTTTT
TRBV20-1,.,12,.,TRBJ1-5,CSARGPVQPQHF,TGCAGTGCTAGGGGTCCAGTGCAGCCCCAGCATTTT
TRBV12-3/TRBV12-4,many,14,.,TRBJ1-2,CASSLAGSTYGYTF,TGTGCCAGCAGTTTAGCGGGTTCAACCTATGGCTACACCTTC
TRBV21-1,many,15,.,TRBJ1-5,CASSKWANLNQPQHF,TGTGCCAGCAGCAAGTGGGCCAACCTCAATCAGCCCCAGCATTTT